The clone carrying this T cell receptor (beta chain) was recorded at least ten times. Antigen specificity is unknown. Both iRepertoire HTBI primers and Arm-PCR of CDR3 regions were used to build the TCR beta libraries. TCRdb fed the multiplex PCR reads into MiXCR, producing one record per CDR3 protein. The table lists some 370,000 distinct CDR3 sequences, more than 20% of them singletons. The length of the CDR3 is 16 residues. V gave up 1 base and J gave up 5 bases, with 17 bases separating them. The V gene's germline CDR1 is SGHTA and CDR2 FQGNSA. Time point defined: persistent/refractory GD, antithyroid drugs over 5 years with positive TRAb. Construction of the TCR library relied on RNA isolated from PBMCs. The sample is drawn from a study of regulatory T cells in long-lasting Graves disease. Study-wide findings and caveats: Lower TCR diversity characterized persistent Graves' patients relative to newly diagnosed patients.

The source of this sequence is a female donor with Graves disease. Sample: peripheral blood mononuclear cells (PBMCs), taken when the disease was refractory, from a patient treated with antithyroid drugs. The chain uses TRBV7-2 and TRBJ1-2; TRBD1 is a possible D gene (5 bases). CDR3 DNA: TGTGCCAGCAGCTTAGTTGTTAGGCAGGGAATATATGGCTACACCTTC. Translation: CASSLVVRQGIYGYTF.